This entry concerns a single TCR beta chain. The target antigen is unknown. One junction end disagrees with the germline gene, perhaps due to a read error. Each donor was nominally healthy when sampled (though unrecorded immune exposures were likely). This PCR relied on a set of 60 Vbeta primers and 13 Jbeta primers. The repertoire was sequenced with immunoSEQ multiplex PCR; TCRdb's copy has only in-frame clones and lacks some. The sample carries around 33,000 clones, 85% to 95% recorded once. This record belongs to a study of cytomegalovirus exposure and HLA in healthy donors. Study at large: Early on, a data release was issued that held approximately 92 million unique TCRs from HLA-typed donors. Study-wide results and caveats: In an earlier analysis, in some 600 donors, most V segments appeared productive either ~90% or ~30% of the time.

Germline V gene lookup returns CDR1 SEHNR and CDR2 FQNEAQ (reference sequence). CDR3 length: 16 amino acids. The gene calls are TRBV7-9 and TRBJ2-5; 8 bases match TRBD2. Material for sequencing was PBMCs. This receptor was identified in a woman between 18 and 29 years old in good health and CMV-seronegative. The DNA of the CDR3 is TGTTCCAGCAGCCCAATAAAGCGGGAGCCACAAGAGACCCAGTACTTC. Its translation: CSSSPIKREPQETQYF.